This entry lists 28 T cell receptor beta chains sequenced from one sample in a study of cytomegalovirus exposure and HLA in healthy donors. With 60 Vbeta and 13 Jbeta primers, the PCR was carried out. The data were produced by immunoSEQ multiplex PCR, yet TCRdb's version contains in-frame clones alone and is incomplete. There are more than 75,000 clones in the sample; around 70% occur only once, and more than 8% lies in the top ten. The sequenced material came from PBMCs. The receptors here all came from a middle-aged man in good health and CMV-seropositive.

This clone was counted a few times. The V and J genes are TRBV30 and TRBJ1-2; no firm D call. Trimming took off 0 bases at V and 1 base at J, with 24 bases between the two ends. The V gene's germline CDR1 is GTSNPN and CDR2 SVGIG (reference sequence). The CDR3 covers 19 residues. CDR3 amino acids: CAWSVEFVLSGTINYGYTF. The CDR3 DNA follows: TGTGCCTGGAGTGTAGAGTTTGTCTTAAGCGGAACCATTAACTATGGCTACACCTTC.

This chain joins TRBV7-2 and TRBJ2-3; no clear D gene. V was clipped by 0 bases and J by 3 bases, with 10 bases between them. The CDR3 is 15 residues long. Germline V lookup: CDR1 SGHTA, CDR2 FQGNSA. As DNA, the CDR3 is TGTGCCAGCAGCTTAGCTTCTCCCGGGACAGATACGCAGTATTTT. Translating gives CASSLASPGTDTQYF. The variable domain in full, with the rest retrieved from reference TRBV7-2 and TRBJ2-3, is GAGVSQSPSNKVTEKGKDVELRCDPISGHTALYWYRQSLGQGLEFLIYFQGNSAPDKSGLPSDRFSAERTGGSVSTLTIQRTQQEDSAVYLCASSLASPGTDTQYFGPGTRLTVL.

The chain recombines TRBV18 with TRBJ2-3; no reliable D call. The V end lost 0 bases, the J end lost 2 bases, and 6 bases lay between the germline ends. Germline values: CDR1 KGHSH, CDR2 LQKENI. The CDR3 is 14 amino acids. CDR3 DNA: TGTGCCAGCTCACCACCCCAGAACACAGATACGCAGTATTTT. Translation gives CASSPPQNTDTQYF.

CDR3 loop: CASSRAPAGGKYEQYF. The CDR3, as DNA: TGTGCCAGCAGTCGGGCCCCAGCGGGGGGGAAGTACGAGCAGTACTTC. The chain uses TRBV27 and TRBJ2-7; 10 bases match TRBD2. The CDR3 covers 16 residues. The germline CDR1 and CDR2 sequences are MNHEY and SMNVEV (reference sequence). Losses at the gene ends were 5 bases for V and 4 bases for J; bases not matched to a gene: 11.

The chain couples TRBV14 to TRBJ1-2, with D unclear. Germline values: CDR1 SGHDN, CDR2 FVKESK. With 1 base removed from V and 5 bases from J, the gap between germline ends came to 8 bases. The CDR3 covers 13 residues. The CDR3, as DNA: TGTGCCAGCAGCCAAGTGTGGGAGTATGGCTACACCTTC. Translating gives CASSQVWEYGYTF. Full variable domain (rest looked up from reference TRBV14 and TRBJ1-2): EAGVTQFPSHSVIEKGQTVTLRCDPISGHDNLYWYRRVMGKEIKFLLHFVKESKQDESGMPNNRFLAERTGGTYSTLKVQPAELEDSGVYFCASSQVWEYGYTFGSGTRLTVV.

The rearrangement joins TRBV29-1 to TRBJ2-7; TRBD2 is a possible D gene (5 bases). V lost 7 bases, J lost 4 bases, and 11 bases lay in between. Germline V gene sequence: CDR1 SQVTM, CDR2 ANQGSEA. The CDR3 totals 11 residues. The CDR3 DNA is TGCAGCGCGAAGGAGGATTACGAGCAGTACTTC. It is translated as CSAKEDYEQYF.

A few counts support this clone. The chain links TRBV14 to TRBJ1-1; D gene ambiguous. V was shortened by 2 bases and J by 1 base, with 17 bases between the two germline ends. Germline V gene data show CDR1 as SGHDN and CDR2 as FVKESK. CDR3 size: 17 residues. The CDR3 bases are TGTGCCAGCAGCCAAAGATCAACCTGGGCAGCGAACACTGAAGCTTTCTTT. Its translation: CASSQRSTWAANTEAFF. The variable domain in full, completed from reference TRBV14 and TRBJ1-1, reads EAGVTQFPSHSVIEKGQTVTLRCDPISGHDNLYWYRRVMGKEIKFLLHFVKESKQDESGMPNNRFLAERTGGTYSTLKVQPAELEDSGVYFCASSQRSTWAANTEAFFGQGTRLTVV.

V gene TRBV9 combines with J gene TRBJ2-3, with D possibly being TRBD2 (6 bases). The germline V gene encodes CDR1 SGDLS and CDR2 YYNGEE. V was trimmed by 0 bases and J by 2 bases, leaving 13 bases between them. The CDR3 runs 16 residues. The CDR3 coding sequence is TGTGCCAGCAGCGTAGAGGGCGGGACCTACACAGATACGCAGTATTTT. It is translated as CASSVEGGTYTDTQYF. Filled out from reference TRBV9 and TRBJ2-3, the complete variable domain reads DSGVTQTPKHLITATGQRVTLRCSPRSGDLSVYWYQQSLDQGLQFLIQYYNGEERAKGNILERFSAQQFPDLHSELNLSSLELGDSALYFCASSVEGGTYTDTQYFGPGTRLTVL.

This chain joins TRBV4-3 and TRBJ2-7; 12 nucleotides agree with TRBD2. V lost 3 bases and J lost 6; bases outside the gene matches: 6. Germline CDR1 reads LGHNA; CDR2 reads YSLEER. This CDR3 is 15 amino acids long. CDR3 bases: TGCGCCAGCAGCCACGCTAGCGGGGGGGCTTGCGAGCAGTACTTC. Amino acids: CASSHASGGACEQYF.

The rearrangement links TRBV4-1 to TRBJ2-1; 7 positions match TRBD2. Trimming removed 3 bases from V and 0 bases from J; junction bases left unmatched: 5. CDR1 and CDR2 from the germline V gene are MGHRA and YSYEKL. The CDR3 spans 16 residues. The CDR3 DNA is TGCGCCAGCAGCCAGCGGGAGTCTTCCTCCTACAATGAGCAGTTCTTC. It translates to CASSQRESSSYNEQFF.

The genes are TRBV10-1 and TRBJ2-1; no clear D gene. This CDR3 contains 15 residues. CDR1 is WNHNN and CDR2 is SYGVQD in the germline V gene (reference sequence). V was trimmed by 1 base and J by 6 bases, leaving 13 bases between them. The CDR3 DNA follows: TGCGCCAGCAGTGAGTTACCTCGACCGGGCAATGAGCAGTTCTTC. It is translated as CASSELPRPGNEQFF.

The chain joins TRBV21-1 to TRBJ1-5; TRBD1 reflects the table's D call only, with no check against the DNA. TRBV21-1 is reported as a pseudogene. The CDR3 length is 18 residues. The CDR3 DNA reads TGTGCCAGCAGCAAAGAGGGCAGGGGGCGCGTAAAGAATCAGCCCCAGCATTTT. Its protein is CASSKEGRGRVKNQPQHF.

The chain combines TRBV7-6 with TRBJ1-1; D is unclear. This CDR3 is built from 14 residues. V lost 2 bases to trimming and J lost 3 bases, with 10 bases between them. Germline CDR1 is SGHVS and CDR2 is FNYEAQ. The CDR3 protein is CASSLLIRDTEAFF. The CDR3 DNA sequence: TGTGCCAGCAGCTTACTGATCCGAGACACTGAAGCTTTCTTT.

The genes are TRBV27 and TRBJ2-3; 7 bases match TRBD2. Germline assignment: CDR1 MNHEY and CDR2 SMNVEV (reference sequence). This CDR3 has 16 residues. The V segment lost 0 bases and the J segment 3 bases; nucleotides outside the gene matches: 6. The DNA of the CDR3 is TGTGCCAGCAGTTTATCGGGCGGGAGTGGTACAGATACGCAGTATTTT. Translation gives CASSLSGGSGTDTQYF.

This clone has just one count. The rearrangement uses TRBV13 and TRBJ1-4, with 10 bases fitting TRBD1. The germline CDR1 and CDR2 sequences are PRHDT and FYEKMQ (reference sequence). The ends lost 4 bases at V and 5 bases at J; junction bases unmatched: 7. The CDR3 spans 16 residues. CDR3 DNA: TGTGCCAGCAGCTGGGACAGGGGAGGCCCCAATGAAAAACTGTTTTTT. It codes for CASSWDRGGPNEKLFF. The whole variable domain, filled in from reference TRBV13 and TRBJ1-4, reads AAGVIQSPRHLIKEKRETATLKCYPIPRHDTVYWYQQGPGQDPQFLISFYEKMQSDKGSIPDRFSAQQFSDYHSELNMSSLELGDSALYFCASSWDRGGPNEKLFFGSGTQLSVL.

The rearrangement links TRBV6-6 to TRBJ1-2, with a weak D call TRBD1 (6 bases). Trimming cost V 7 bases and J 0 bases, with 15 bases left between them. The CDR3 is made up of 15 amino acids. CDR1 is MNHNY, CDR2 SVGAGI, per germline (reference sequence). CDR3 nucleotide sequence: TGTGCCAGCATGAAGGTGGACAGCGCTAACTATGGCTACACCTTC. Translated: CASMKVDSANYGYTF.

This clone was detected once. V and J are TRBV15 and TRBJ2-1, with D possibly being TRBD2 (6 bases). CDR3 length equals 15 residues. Germline loops: CDR1 LNHNV, CDR2 YYDKDF (reference sequence). With 2 bases removed from V and 11 bases from J, the gap between germline ends came to 19 bases. The CDR3 here is CATSRHGTSLRKQFF. CDR3 coding DNA: TGTGCCACCAGCAGACACGGGACTTCCCTCCGTAAGCAGTTCTTC.

The rearrangement links TRBV4-1 to TRBJ2-3, with a possible D match to TRBD2 (6 bases). With 3 bases removed from V and 6 bases from J, the gap between germline ends came to 16 bases. CDR1 and CDR2 from the germline V gene are MGHRA and YSYEKL. There are 15 residues in the CDR3. The CDR3 reads CASSHPGGSGDTQYF. The CDR3 DNA is TGCGCCAGCAGCCATCCAGGAGGGTCGGGGGATACGCAGTATTTT.

The chain is built from TRBV28 and TRBJ2-7; 10 bases match TRBD1. The CDR3 runs to 15 residues. Germline assignment: CDR1 MDHEN and CDR2 SYDVKM. Trimming at V came to 3 bases and at J to 5 bases, leaving 7 bases not matched to a gene. The CDR3 region is CASSFPFGTGDEQYF. CDR3 coding DNA: TGTGCCAGCAGTTTTCCCTTTGGGACAGGGGACGAGCAGTACTTC.

This chain uses TRBV30 with TRBJ2-7; weak D call: TRBD1 (7 bases). Germline V gives CDR1 GTSNPN, CDR2 SVGIG (reference sequence). Trimming left V 1 base short and J 4 bases short, with 17 bases between. CDR3 length: 15 amino acids. CDR3 sequence reads: CAWSGGDSLKYEQYF. The CDR3 DNA sequence: TGTGCCTGGAGTGGGGGGGACAGCCTAAAATACGAGCAGTACTTC.

The chain joins TRBV5-1 to TRBJ1-5; tentatively, D is TRBD1 (5 bases). The CDR3 spans 13 residues. Germline-derived CDR1 and CDR2 are SGHRS and YFSETQ. V gave up 2 bases and J gave up 4 bases, with 7 bases separating them. The CDR3 DNA sequence: TGCGCCAGCAGCTTCAGGGTTAATCAGCCCCAGCATTTT. The encoded protein is CASSFRVNQPQHF.

Details on this clone: The junction differs from germline at one of its ends, possibly a read error. This rearrangement joins TRBV5-1 to TRBJ2-3; TRBD2 matches at 11 bases. Germline CDR1 SGHRS, CDR2 YFSETQ. This CDR3 is 15 amino acids long. This CDR3 is CASSAGTSGAETQYF. The CDR3 DNA reads as TGCGCCAGCAGCGCCGGGACTAGCGGCGCAGAAACGCAGTATTTT. Full variable domain (outside the CDR3, taken from reference TRBV5-1 and TRBJ2-3): KAGVTQTPRYLIKTRGQQVTLSCSPISGHRSVSWYQQTPGQGLQFLFEYFSETQRNKGNFPGRFSGRQFSNSRSEMNVSTLELGDSALYLCASSAGTSGAETQYFGPGTRLTVL.

The V call is TRBV28, the J call TRBJ1-5; 7 bases line up with TRBD1. Trimming at V came to 7 bases and at J to 2 bases, leaving 8 bases not matched to a gene. CDR1 is MDHEN and CDR2 is SYDVKM in the germline V gene. The CDR3 has 15 amino acids. Here the CDR3 DNA reads TGTGCCAGCACCAAAGGGGGCGGTGGCAATCAGCCCCAGCATTTT. Protein product: CASTKGGGGNQPQHF.

The gene calls are TRBV4-1 and TRBJ2-7; maybe TRBD1 (5 bases). The CDR3 has 14 amino acids. Germline values: CDR1 MGHRA, CDR2 YSYEKL. V lost 1 base, J lost 3 bases, and 10 bases lay in between. Here the CDR3 reads CASSQVEGDYEQYF. Written as DNA, the CDR3 is TGCGCCAGCAGCCAAGTAGAAGGGGACTACGAGCAGTACTTC.

This chain connects TRBV4-1 to TRBJ1-1; D perhaps matches TRBD1 (5 bases). CDR1 is MGHRA, CDR2 YSYEKL, per germline. The CDR3 has 18 residues. V lost 1 base and J lost 1, with 19 bases in between. The CDR3 bases are TGCGCCAGCAGCCAAGGACTCTTGGGGCGACGGAAGAACACTGAAGCTTTCTTT. This encodes CASSQGLLGRRKNTEAFF.

This clone has only a few counts. The chain combines TRBV11-2 with TRBJ2-7, with a possible D match to TRBD2 (6 bases). The CDR3 length is 15 residues. Trimming stripped 4 bases from V and 2 bases from J, with 15 bases between. CDR1 is SGHAT and CDR2 is FQNNGV in the germline V gene. In nucleotides, the CDR3 is TGTGCCAGCAGCTCCGGAGGGCCCCCTACCTACGAGCAGTACTTC. Protein sequence: CASSSGGPPTYEQYF.

The chain joins TRBV19 to TRBJ1-2, with TRBD1 as a possible D gene (5 bases). The germline CDR1 and CDR2 sequences are LNHDA and SQIVND (reference sequence). CDR3 length equals 13 residues. V was cut by 5 bases and J by 5 bases, with 12 bases left in between. The CDR3 DNA follows: TGTGCCAGTAGTCAGTCCGGGGGGTATGGCTACACCTTC. This codes for CASSQSGGYGYTF.

This rearrangement joins TRBV10-3 to TRBJ1-1; D is possibly TRBD1 (5 bases). There are 15 residues in the CDR3. The V end lost 4 bases, the J end lost 3 bases, and 15 bases lay between the germline ends. Germline CDR1 reads ENHRY; CDR2 reads SYGVKD. This chain's CDR3 is CAISGMATVDTEAFF. Here the CDR3 DNA reads TGTGCCATCAGTGGTATGGCGACAGTAGACACTGAAGCTTTCTTT.